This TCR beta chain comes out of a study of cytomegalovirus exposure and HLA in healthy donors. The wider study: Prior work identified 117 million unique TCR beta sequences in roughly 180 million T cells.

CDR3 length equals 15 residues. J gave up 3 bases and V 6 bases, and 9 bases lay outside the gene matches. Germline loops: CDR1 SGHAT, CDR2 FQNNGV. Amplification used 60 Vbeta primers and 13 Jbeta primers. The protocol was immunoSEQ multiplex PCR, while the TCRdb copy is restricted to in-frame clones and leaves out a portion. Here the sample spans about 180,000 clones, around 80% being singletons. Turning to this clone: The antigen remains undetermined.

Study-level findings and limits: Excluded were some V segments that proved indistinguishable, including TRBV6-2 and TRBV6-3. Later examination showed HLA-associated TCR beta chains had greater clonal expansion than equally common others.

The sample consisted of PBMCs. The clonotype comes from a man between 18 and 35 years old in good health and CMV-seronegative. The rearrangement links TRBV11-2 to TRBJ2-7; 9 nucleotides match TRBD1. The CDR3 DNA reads TGTGCCAGCAGTCCCGGGACAGGGTTTTTCTACGAGCAGTACTTC. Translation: CASSPGTGFFYEQYF.